Below are 24 T cell receptor beta chains sequenced from a single sample in a study of early T cells in non-severe SARS-CoV-2 infection (dated by TCRdb to about 2021). Library preparation employed 5' RACE. The instrument was a NextSeq 500. TCRdb trimmed the raw reads at Q25, called clones with MiXCR and kept productive beta chains. Each entry is one CDR3 protein sequence, shown with its most common DNA and genes. Across this sample there are roughly 23,000 distinct CDR3 sequences, with around 3.3% seen only once. The ten largest clones take up 4.5% to 6% of the sample. Material for sequencing was whole blood. These receptors were collected from an adult who was a healthcare worker with PCR-confirmed SARS-CoV-2 infection or an uninfected control (not recorded which).

Ten or more counts support this clonotype. The rearrangement links TRBV2 to TRBJ2-3; the match to TRBD2 covers 11 bases. Germline CDR1 is SNHLY and CDR2 is FYNNEI. The CDR3 totals 15 residues. Germline trimming cut 5 bases from V and 0 bases from J; bases unmatched to any gene: 1. The CDR3 loop reads CASSWTSGSTDTQYF. Here the CDR3 DNA reads TGTGCCAGCAGTTGGACTAGCGGGAGCACAGATACGCAGTATTTT.

This clonotype qualifies as medium-sized. V and J are TRBV7-9 and TRBJ2-7, with D unclear. V lost 5 bases, J lost 7 bases, and 15 bases lay in between. Germline V gives CDR1 SEHNR, CDR2 FQNEAQ (reference sequence). The CDR3 is 13 residues long. The DNA of the CDR3 is TGTGCCAGCAGCCCAAAAGTGTCTCAGGAGCAGTACTTC. It is translated as CASSPKVSQEQYF.

There are many counts of this clonotype. Here the CDR3 reads CASRPDRAGNEKLFF. DNA of the CDR3: TGTGCCAGCAGACCCGACAGGGCTGGTAATGAAAAACTGTTTTTT. The chain recombines TRBV6-5 with TRBJ1-4, with 7 bases identical to TRBD1. The CDR3 spans 15 residues. Germline loops: CDR1 MNHEY, CDR2 SVGAGI. With 6 bases clipped from V and 4 bases from J, the junction kept 8 bases outside the gene matches.

This clonotype was seen at least ten times. The V gene is TRBV20-1, the J gene TRBJ2-7; no reliable D call. Germline V lookup: CDR1 DFQATT, CDR2 SNEGSKA (reference sequence). CDR3 length: 13 residues. Trimming pared 5 bases from V and 0 bases from J, leaving 11 bases between. CDR3 DNA sequence: TGCAGTGCTCGACACCCGAGCTCCTACGAGCAGTACTTC. Translating gives CSARHPSSYEQYF.

This clonotype was detected ten times or more. The chain joins TRBV6-5 to TRBJ2-2; D gene ambiguous. Between the trimmed V and J ends, which lost 2 bases and 6 bases, there was a span of 4 bases. CDR1 is MNHEY and CDR2 is SVGAGI in the germline V gene. The CDR3 covers 12 residues. CDR3 sequence reads: CASSYRAGELFF. CDR3 coding DNA: TGTGCCAGCAGTTACAGGGCCGGGGAGCTGTTTTTT.

This clonotype was detected ten times or more. The chain uses TRBV2 and TRBJ1-4; tentatively, D is TRBD1 (5 bases). This CDR3 region has 13 residues. V lost 6 bases, J lost 8 bases, and 13 bases lay in between. Germline values: CDR1 SNHLY, CDR2 FYNNEI. The CDR3, as DNA: TGTGCCAGCAGGAGGGGCGCCGAGGAAAAACTGTTTTTT. Its protein is CASRRGAEEKLFF.

This clonotype showed up many times. The chain carries TRBV7-6 and TRBJ2-3, with 10 bases lining up with TRBD2. In germline, CDR1 is SGHVS, CDR2 FNYEAQ. This CDR3 spans 15 amino acids. V lost 5 bases, J lost 7 bases, and 9 bases stayed unmatched. As DNA, the CDR3 is TGTGCCAGCAGCGACAGCGGGAGGGGCTTTAATACGCAGTATTTT. Translating gives CASSDSGRGFNTQYF. The whole variable domain, remainder taken from reference TRBV7-6 and TRBJ2-3, is GAGVSQSPRYKVTKRGQDVALRCDPISGHVSLYWYRQALGQGPEFLTYFNYEAQQDKSGLPNDRFSAERPEGSISTLTIQRTEQRDSAMYRCASSDSGRGFNTQYFGPGTRLTVL.

This clonotype has a count of ten or more. The chain combines TRBV11-2 with TRBJ2-5; maybe TRBD1 (6 bases). V was shortened by 5 bases and J by 2 bases, with 18 bases between the two germline ends. This CDR3 is built from 16 residues. CDR1 SGHAT and CDR2 FQNNGV come from the germline V gene. CDR3 residues: CASSNPPGHLQETQYF. As DNA, the CDR3 is TGTGCCAGCAGCAACCCACCGGGACACTTGCAAGAGACCCAGTACTTC.

The sample holds a few counts of this clonotype. The rearrangement uses TRBV24-1 and TRBJ2-1; possibly TRBD1 or TRBD2 for D (6 bases each). V was trimmed by 5 bases and J by 0 bases, leaving 22 bases between them. This CDR3 region has 19 residues. The germline CDR1 and CDR2 sequences are KGHDR and SFDVKD. The CDR3 is CATSVFGGLAQSSYNEQFF. The DNA of the CDR3 is TGTGCCACCAGTGTTTTTGGGGGGCTAGCCCAAAGCTCCTACAATGAGCAGTTCTTC.

There are many counts of this clonotype. The chain employs TRBV7-9 and TRBJ2-2; 10 positions match TRBD1. With V trimmed by 6 bases and J by 3 bases, 4 bases remained unmatched. CDR3 length equals 15 residues. In germline, CDR1 is SEHNR, CDR2 FQNEAQ (reference sequence). The CDR3 is CASRTGGMDTGELFF. For the CDR3, the DNA is TGTGCCAGCAGGACAGGGGGCATGGACACCGGGGAGCTGTTTTTT.

This clonotype has more than one count but fewer than ten. The J gene is TRBJ2-7, the V gene TRBV7-6; D call uncertain. The CDR3 contains 14 residues. Germline loops: CDR1 SGHVS, CDR2 FNYEAQ. V was shortened by 3 bases and J by 2 bases, with 11 bases between the two germline ends. CDR3 in amino acids: CASSLAGDTYEQYF. DNA for the CDR3: TGTGCCAGCAGCTTGGCAGGCGATACCTACGAGCAGTACTTC.

This clonotype has ten or more counts. V gene TRBV5-1 combines with J gene TRBJ1-5; possibly TRBD1 for D (5 bases). The germline V gene encodes CDR1 SGHRS and CDR2 YFSETQ. Trimming removed 1 base from V and 3 bases from J, with 11 bases in between. The CDR3 totals 15 residues. CDR3 DNA sequence: TGCGCCAGCAGCTTGACAGGCCTTGCCAATCAGCCCCAGCATTTT. Protein product: CASSLTGLANQPQHF.

This clonotype was detected ten times or more. The chain links TRBV5-1 to TRBJ1-1, with no clear D. This CDR3 is 12 amino acids long. V lost 2 bases to trimming and J lost 5 bases, with 7 bases between them. CDR1 and CDR2 from the germline V gene are SGHRS and YFSETQ. The CDR3 sequence: CASSLGRTEAFF. The CDR3 DNA is TGCGCCAGCAGCTTAGGGCGTACTGAAGCTTTCTTT.

This clonotype was seen many times. The chain combines TRBV7-9 with TRBJ2-3; weak D call: TRBD2 (6 bases). The V gene lost 4 bases and the J gene lost 2 bases, with 16 bases spanning the gap. In germline, CDR1 is SEHNR, CDR2 FQNEAQ (reference sequence). This CDR3 contains 16 residues. The CDR3 spells CASSSLAAQFTDTQYF. The DNA for the CDR3 is TGTGCCAGCAGCTCCTTAGCGGCCCAGTTCACAGATACGCAGTATTTT.

This clonotype was observed at least ten times. The chain joins TRBV11-1 to TRBJ2-2; 7 bases map to TRBD2. CDR1 and CDR2 from the germline V gene are SGHAT and FQDESV (reference sequence). The CDR3 is 13 residues long. The V segment lost 5 bases and the J segment 6 bases; nucleotides outside the gene matches: 3. For the CDR3, the DNA is TGTGCCAGCAGCCCACTAGCGTCCGGGGAGCTGTTTTTT. This sequence encodes CASSPLASGELFF.

The rearrangement uses TRBV4-3 and TRBJ1-1; D is uncertain. Trimming took 2 bases from V and 7 from J, leaving 11 bases between them. The CDR3 covers 13 residues. Germline V gene lookup returns CDR1 LGHNA and CDR2 YSLEER. The CDR3 loop is CASSQSNKDEAFF. The CDR3 DNA reads TGCGCCAGCAGCCAATCCAACAAAGATGAAGCTTTCTTT.

This clonotype was counted ten times or more. V and J are TRBV19 and TRBJ1-4; 12 positions match TRBD1. This CDR3 is built from 15 residues. Per the germline V gene, CDR1 is LNHDA and CDR2 is SQIVND (reference sequence). Trimming cost V 6 bases and J 8 bases; bases outside gene matches: 7. In DNA form, the CDR3 reads TGTGCCAGTAGAGCCGGGACAGGGGGCAAGGAAAAACTGTTTTTT. Translated: CASRAGTGGKEKLFF.

This clonotype was recorded at least ten times. The chain employs TRBV3-1 and TRBJ1-1, with 8 bases identical to TRBD1. The germline gives CDR1 LGHDT, CDR2 YNNKEL (reference sequence). J lost 5 bases, V lost 3 bases, and 5 bases had no gene match. CDR3 size: 14 residues. DNA of the CDR3: TGTGCCAGCAGCCAGGGCAGGGGGCCAACTGAAGCTTTCTTT. This codes for CASSQGRGPTEAFF.

This clonotype was counted at least ten times. The V call is TRBV24-1, the J call TRBJ1-1, with TRBD1 matching 9 bases. The V and J ends lost 7 bases and 1 base, in that order; junction bases with no gene match: 6. Germline assignment: CDR1 KGHDR and CDR2 SFDVKD. This CDR3 is built from 15 residues. CDR3 amino acids: CATRVGDRENTEAFF. The CDR3 nucleotides are TGTGCCACCAGGGTTGGGGACAGGGAGAACACTGAAGCTTTCTTT.

Ten or more counts support this clonotype. The chain couples TRBV4-3 to TRBJ2-3; 8 bases agree with TRBD1. From germline, CDR1 is LGHNA and CDR2 YSLEER. The trim removed 3 bases at V and 4 bases at J, leaving 12 bases unmatched. This CDR3 spans 17 amino acids. The DNA of the CDR3 is TGCGCCAGCAGCCAGGGGCTAGACAGGGGTAGCGCAGATACGCAGTATTTT. Amino acid sequence: CASSQGLDRGSADTQYF.

Ten or more counts support this clonotype. V and J are TRBV29-1 and TRBJ1-1; no clear D gene. V was cut by 2 bases and J by 6 bases, with 13 bases left in between. The germline V gene has CDR1 SQVTM and CDR2 ANQGSEA. This CDR3 is built from 13 residues. In nucleotides, the CDR3 is TGCAGCGTTGAATCCCAGGCGCGAGCTGAAGCTTTCTTT. Translating gives CSVESQARAEAFF.

This clonotype was counted many times. This chain connects TRBV9 to TRBJ2-5; 8 positions agree with TRBD2. Germline V gives CDR1 SGDLS, CDR2 YYNGEE. The trim removed 0 bases at V and 1 base at J, leaving 5 bases unmatched. The CDR3 is made up of 16 amino acids. CDR3 loop: CASSVDVAGIQETQYF. The DNA of the CDR3 is TGTGCCAGCAGCGTAGATGTAGCGGGGATCCAAGAGACCCAGTACTTC.

This clonotype has ten or more counts. J is TRBJ2-1 and V is TRBV2, with D possibly matching TRBD2 (6 bases). Per germline, CDR1 SNHLY and CDR2 FYNNEI. Trimming took 3 bases from V and 8 from J, leaving 17 bases between them. The CDR3 loop spans 15 amino acids. The CDR3 is CASSEEGPPWDEQFF. In DNA form, the CDR3 reads TGTGCCAGCAGTGAGGAGGGACCCCCTTGGGATGAGCAGTTCTTC. Supplemented by reference TRBV2 and TRBJ2-1, the full variable domain reads EPEVTQTPSHQVTQMGQEVILRCVPISNHLYFYWYRQILGQKVEFLVSFYNNEISEKSEIFDDQFSVERPDGSNFTLKIRSTKLEDSAMYFCASSEEGPPWDEQFFGPGTRLTVL.

This clonotype is labeled as medium-sized. V usage is TRBV9 and J usage is TRBJ1-2; tentatively, D is TRBD1 (5 bases). The CDR3 totals 14 residues. V lost 0 bases to trimming and J lost 3 bases, with 9 bases between them. The V gene's germline CDR1 is SGDLS and CDR2 YYNGEE. This chain's CDR3 is CASSVVAGHYGYTF. The CDR3 DNA follows: TGTGCCAGCAGCGTAGTTGCAGGGCACTATGGCTACACCTTC.